This T cell receptor (beta chain) comes out of a study of T cells in Graves' hyperthyroidism and ophthalmopathy. Orbital computed tomography and thyroid ultrasound, together with serum TRAb and thyroxine and clinical symptoms, were used for diagnoses. Of note for this clonotype: The junction departs from germline at one end; a sequencing error may be responsible.

Germline assignment: CDR1 MNHNS and CDR2 SASEGT. CDR3 size: 16 residues. Regions amplified from RNA transcripts were the TCR beta CDR3 regions. Researchers ran a first-round RT-PCR on the TCR CDR3 using the HTBI primer set. A single record per CDR3 protein comes from TCRdb applying MiXCR to the multiplex PCR reads. Among about 710,000 distinct CDR3 sequences listed, 16% were seen once. Sequenced sample: blood. This sequence joins TRBV6-1 and TRBJ2-2; D is perhaps TRBD1 (6 bases). The TCR sequence derives from a man younger than 30 with Graves' hyperthyroidism. Here the CDR3 DNA reads TGTGCCAGCAGCGAAGACAGAGGGGGGAACACCGGGGAGCTGTTTTTT. Translation: CASSEDRGGNTGELFF.